This T cell receptor beta chain comes out of a study of control samples from healthy donors and cancer patients. Trimming cost V 5 bases and J 1 base, with 14 bases left between them. CDR1 and CDR2 (germline): MNHEY, SVGAGI. This CDR3 is built from 15 residues. The repertoire was sequenced with immunoSEQ multiplex PCR; TCRdb's copy has only in-frame clones and lacks some. The sample has approximately 130,000 clones; more than 75% are singletons. The specimen was blood. This TCR was sampled from a man aged 60 to 75 in good health. This chain uses TRBV6-5 with TRBJ1-1, with D hard to call. CDR3 loop: CASSPHWAENTEAFF. The CDR3 nucleotides read TGTGCCAGCAGTCCACATTGGGCGGAGAACACTGAAGCTTTCTTT.